This TCR beta chain was sequenced for a study of cytomegalovirus exposure and HLA in healthy donors. TCRdb keeps only in-frame clones here, not all; method: immunoSEQ multiplex PCR. The table lists about 64,000 clones, roughly 95% of them singletons, with less than 7% in the top ten. CDR1 is SNHLY, CDR2 FYNNEI, per germline. Trimming shortened V by 6 bases and J by 0 bases, and 6 bases separated the two germline ends. This CDR3 comprises 13 residues. The chain uses TRBV2 and TRBJ2-1, with D unresolved. The specimen was PBMCs. This clonotype was sampled from a woman younger than 30 in good health and CMV-seropositive. The CDR3 here is CASSGSSYNEQFF. The CDR3 nucleotides are TGTGCCAGCAGCGGTAGCTCCTACAATGAGCAGTTCTTC.